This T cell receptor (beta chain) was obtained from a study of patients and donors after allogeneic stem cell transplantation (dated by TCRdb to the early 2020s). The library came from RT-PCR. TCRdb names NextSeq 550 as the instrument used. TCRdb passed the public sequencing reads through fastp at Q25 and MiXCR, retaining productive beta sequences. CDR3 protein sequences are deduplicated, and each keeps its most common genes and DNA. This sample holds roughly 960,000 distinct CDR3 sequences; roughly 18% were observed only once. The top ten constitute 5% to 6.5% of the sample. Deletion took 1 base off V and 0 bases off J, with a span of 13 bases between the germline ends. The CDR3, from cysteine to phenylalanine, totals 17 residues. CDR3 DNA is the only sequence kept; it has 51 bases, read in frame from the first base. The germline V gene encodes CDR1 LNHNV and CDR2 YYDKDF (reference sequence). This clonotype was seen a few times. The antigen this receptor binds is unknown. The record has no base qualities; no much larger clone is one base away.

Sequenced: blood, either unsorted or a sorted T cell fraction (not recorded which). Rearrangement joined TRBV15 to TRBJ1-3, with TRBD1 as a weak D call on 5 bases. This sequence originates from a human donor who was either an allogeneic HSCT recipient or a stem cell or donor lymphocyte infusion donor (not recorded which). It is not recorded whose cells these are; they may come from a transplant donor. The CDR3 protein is CATSRASWRGSGNTIYF. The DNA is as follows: TGTGCCACCAGCAGAGCAAGTTGGAGGGGCTCTGGAAACACCATATATTTT.